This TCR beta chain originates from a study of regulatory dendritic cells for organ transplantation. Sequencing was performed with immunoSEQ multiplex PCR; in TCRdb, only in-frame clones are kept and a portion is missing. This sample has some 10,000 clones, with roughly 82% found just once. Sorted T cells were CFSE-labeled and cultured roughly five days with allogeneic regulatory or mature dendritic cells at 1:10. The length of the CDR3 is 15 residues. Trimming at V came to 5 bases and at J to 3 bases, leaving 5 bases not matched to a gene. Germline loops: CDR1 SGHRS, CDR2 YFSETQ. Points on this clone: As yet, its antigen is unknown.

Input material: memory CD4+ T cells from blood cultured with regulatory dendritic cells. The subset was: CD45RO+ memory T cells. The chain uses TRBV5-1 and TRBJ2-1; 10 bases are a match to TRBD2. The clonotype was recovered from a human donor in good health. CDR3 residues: CASSYTSGDYNEQFF. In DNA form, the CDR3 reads TGCGCCAGCAGTTATACTAGCGGGGACTACAATGAGCAGTTCTTC.